These 28 T cell receptor beta chains were sequenced from one sample in a study of T cells in Graves' hyperthyroidism and ophthalmopathy. Researchers amplified the TCR beta CDR3 regions from RNA transcripts. Initially, a first-round RT-PCR of the TCR CDR3 employed the HTBI primer set. MiXCR, run by TCRdb on the multiplex PCR reads, gives a single entry per CDR3 protein. The sample contains over 400,000 distinct CDR3 sequences, approximately 22% of which appear only once. Material: blood. These TCRs come from a woman between 65 and 79 years old with Graves' ophthalmopathy.

At least ten counts were recorded for this clonotype. The rearrangement uses TRBV29-1 and TRBJ1-1; possible D gene TRBD1, 6 bases. Trimming pared 6 bases from V and 3 bases from J, leaving 14 bases between. The CDR3 has 13 amino acids. From germline, CDR1 is SQVTM and CDR2 ANQGSEA. CDR3 coding DNA: TGCAGCGTGGCCGAGGGGGGGCACACTGAAGCTTTCTTT. The encoded protein is CSVAEGGHTEAFF.

The rearrangement links TRBV2 to TRBJ2-6, with D possibly TRBD2 on 6 matching bases. V gave up 7 bases and J gave up 2 bases, with 12 bases separating them. The CDR3 spans 15 residues. Germline V gene lookup returns CDR1 SNHLY and CDR2 FYNNEI. CDR3 loop: CASTQTRTGANVLTF. The CDR3 DNA follows: TGTGCCAGCACCCAGACTAGGACTGGGGCCAACGTCCTGACTTTC. The variable domain in full, completed from reference TRBV2 and TRBJ2-6, reads EPEVTQTPSHQVTQMGQEVILRCVPISNHLYFYWYRQILGQKVEFLVSFYNNEISEKSEIFDDQFSVERPDGSNFTLKIRSTKLEDSAMYFCASTQTRTGANVLTFGAGSRLTVL.

DNA for the CDR3: TGTGCCAGCAGCCGGGACAGGGGGTTAGATACGCAGTATTTT. It specifies CASSRDRGLDTQYF. V usage is TRBV11-2 and J usage is TRBJ2-3, with 11 bases matching TRBD1. The CDR3 totals 14 residues. Unmatched junction bases numbered 3, after V lost 5 bases and J lost 5 bases. Germline-derived CDR1 and CDR2 are SGHAT and FQNNGV.

The chain links TRBV3-1 to TRBJ2-7; no definite D call. CDR3 length: 11 amino acids. Trimming took off 3 bases at V and 6 bases at J, with 6 bases between the two ends. Germline V gene data show CDR1 as LGHDT and CDR2 as YNNKEL (reference sequence). The DNA for the CDR3 is TGTGCCAGCAGCCAGTTATTCGAGCAGTACTTC. Protein product: CASSQLFEQYF.

This clonotype was counted between two and nine times. The gene calls are TRBV18 and TRBJ1-2, with TRBD1 matching 9 bases. In germline, CDR1 is KGHSH, CDR2 LQKENI. The trim removed 2 bases at V and 8 bases at J, leaving 6 bases unmatched. The CDR3 contains 14 residues. The CDR3 nucleotides are TGTGCCAGCTCACCAATTGTAACAGGGGGCGGCTACACCTTC. It yields the protein CASSPIVTGGGYTF.

This clonotype was seen at least ten times. The V call is TRBV12-3 or TRBV12-4, the J call TRBJ2-1; 8 nucleotides align to TRBD2. Losses at the gene ends were 4 bases for V and 7 bases for J; bases not matched to a gene: 6. The CDR3 extends over 14 amino acids. Here the CDR3 reads CASSSPPGGNEQFF. As DNA, the CDR3 is TGTGCCAGCAGTTCGCCCCCGGGGGGGAATGAGCAGTTCTTC.

This chain uses TRBV30 with TRBJ2-6, with D unclear. Trimming shortened V by 5 bases and J by 0 bases, and 5 bases separated the two germline ends. Germline V gene data show CDR1 as GTSNPN and CDR2 as SVGIG (reference sequence). The CDR3 consists of 13 residues. The CDR3 spells CAWAPSGANVLTF. CDR3 sequence (DNA): TGTGCCTGGGCCCCCTCTGGGGCCAACGTCCTGACTTTC.

This clonotype was seen many times. The rearrangement joins TRBV12-3 or TRBV12-4 to TRBJ2-1; tentatively, D is TRBD1 (6 bases). CDR3 length equals 13 residues. With 6 bases removed from V and 4 bases from J, the gap between germline ends came to 10 bases. The CDR3 is CASREGQYNEQFF. The CDR3 coding sequence is TGTGCCAGCAGGGAAGGACAGTACAATGAGCAGTTCTTC.

The genes are TRBV28 and TRBJ2-2; 9 bases are shared with TRBD1. The V gene's germline CDR1 is MDHEN and CDR2 SYDVKM. This CDR3 is 14 amino acids long. After removal of 7 bases from V and 7 bases from J, the junction contained 7 bases not matched to a gene. DNA of the CDR3: TGTGCCAGCAAACCGACAGGGGGGTACGGGGAGCTGTTTTTT. Its protein product is CASKPTGGYGELFF.

V and J are TRBV25-1 and TRBJ2-2; D gene unclear. The germline V and J ends were trimmed by 11 bases and 3 bases, with 16 bases remaining between them. CDR1 MGHDK and CDR2 SYGVNS come from the germline V gene. This CDR3 comprises 14 residues. The DNA for the CDR3 is TGTGCCGGCGCTGGGAACAGACACACCGGGGAGCTGTTTTTT. Amino acid sequence: CAGAGNRHTGELFF. Supplemented by reference TRBV25-1 and TRBJ2-2, the full variable domain reads EADIYQTPRYLVIGTGKKITLECSQTMGHDKMYWYQQDPGMELHLIHYSYGVNSTEKGDLSSESTVSRIRTEHFPLTLESARPSHTSQYLCAGAGNRHTGELFFGEGSRLTVL.

The chain employs TRBV20-1 and TRBJ2-6, with D uncertain. The CDR3 sequence is 13 residues long. Trimming stripped 6 bases from V and 2 bases from J, with 8 bases between. Germline assignment: CDR1 DFQATT and CDR2 SNEGSKA (reference sequence). The CDR3 DNA reads as TGCAGTGCCCAGATTGCTGGGGCCAACGTCCTGACTTTC. Its translation: CSAQIAGANVLTF.

This clonotype has just a few counts. The rearrangement joins TRBV20-1 to TRBJ2-1; 12 positions agree with TRBD2. CDR3 length equals 14 residues. In germline, CDR1 is DFQATT, CDR2 SNEGSKA (reference sequence). After removal of 6 bases from V and 7 bases from J, the junction contained 7 bases not matched to a gene. The CDR3 sequence: CSANWLAGGNEQFF. In DNA, the CDR3 is TGCAGTGCCAACTGGCTAGCGGGAGGGAATGAGCAGTTCTTC.

This clonotype was seen a handful of times. The rearrangement joins TRBV7-3 to TRBJ2-7, with D unclear. The germline V gene encodes CDR1 SGHTA and CDR2 FQGTGA. V lost 5 bases, J lost 0 bases, and 23 bases lay in between. The CDR3 spans 18 residues. The CDR3, as DNA: TGTGCCAGCAGCCCCAAAGCTTTAGAAGCATACTTCTCCTACGAGCAGTACTTC. Residues: CASSPKALEAYFSYEQYF.

This clonotype was observed a handful of times. The V gene is TRBV6-2 or TRBV6-3, the J gene TRBJ1-2, with 7 bases lining up with TRBD1. The length of the CDR3 is 14 residues. V shed 7 bases and J 4 bases; nucleotides not matched to a gene: 9. Germline CDR1 and CDR2: MNHEY and SVGEGT. The CDR3 DNA is TGTGCCAGCACCAAGACAGGGTCCAGCTATGGCTACACCTTC. Its translation: CASTKTGSSYGYTF.

There are many counts of this clonotype. This sequence joins TRBV2 and TRBJ1-1, with unresolved D. The CDR3 contains 14 residues. The germline V gene encodes CDR1 SNHLY and CDR2 FYNNEI. The germline V and J ends were trimmed by 7 bases and 1 base, with 13 bases remaining between them. CDR3 loop: CASTTGPANTEAFF. In DNA form, the CDR3 reads TGTGCCAGCACCACCGGACCGGCGAACACTGAAGCTTTCTTT.

V and J are TRBV9 and TRBJ2-1; D is ambiguous. Trimming took off 1 base at V and 5 bases at J, with 16 bases between the two ends. The CDR3 is 16 amino acids. Germline V gene lookup returns CDR1 SGDLS and CDR2 YYNGEE. CDR3 sequence: CASSVLPRPRNNEQFF. DNA of the CDR3: TGTGCCAGCAGCGTATTACCCAGACCGCGCAACAATGAGCAGTTCTTC. Using reference TRBV9 and TRBJ2-1 for the parts outside the CDR3, the full variable domain is DSGVTQTPKHLITATGQRVTLRCSPRSGDLSVYWYQQSLDQGLQFLIQYYNGEERAKGNILERFSAQQFPDLHSELNLSSLELGDSALYFCASSVLPRPRNNEQFFGPGTRLTVL.

V usage is TRBV6-2 or TRBV6-3 and J usage is TRBJ2-3; possible D gene TRBD1, 6 bases. Deletions cut 2 bases from V and 14 bases from J, with 11 bases between. The CDR3 has 11 amino acids. CDR1 MNHEY and CDR2 SVGEGT come from the germline V gene. CDR3: CASSYKGVSYF. CDR3 bases: TGTGCCAGCAGTTACAAGGGGGTTTCGTATTTT.

In regard to this clonotype: This may be a read error: a much more frequent sequence differs by one nucleotide. The V call is TRBV7-9, the J call TRBJ2-2; possibly TRBD1 for D (6 bases). CDR1 SEHNR and CDR2 FQNEAQ come from the germline V gene (reference sequence). This CDR3 is 16 amino acids long. The CDR3 loop reads CASGLIQGPNTGELFF. The CDR3 coding sequence is TGTGCCAGCGGCTTAATTCAGGGGCCGAACACCGGGGAGCTGTTTTTT.

This clonotype has only a few counts. V gene TRBV6-2 or TRBV6-3 combines with J gene TRBJ1-5, with 7 bases lining up with TRBD1. The germline V gene has CDR1 MNHEY and CDR2 SVGEGT. Unmatched junction bases numbered 9, after V lost 2 bases and J lost 14 bases. This CDR3 spans 13 amino acids. The CDR3 bases are TGTGCCAGCAGTTACGACACAGGGGTTCGTAAGCATTTT. The encoded protein is CASSYDTGVRKHF.

The chain links TRBV5-1 to TRBJ1-2; unclear D gene. The CDR3 consists of 16 residues. Trimming stripped 0 bases from V and 4 bases from J, with 16 bases between. The germline gives CDR1 SGHRS, CDR2 YFSETQ. CDR3 coding DNA: TGCGCCAGCAGCTTGGAACGTTGGCAGTCCCCCTATGGCTACACCTTC. It yields the protein CASSLERWQSPYGYTF. The whole variable domain, remainder taken from reference TRBV5-1 and TRBJ1-2, is KAGVTQTPRYLIKTRGQQVTLSCSPISGHRSVSWYQQTPGQGLQFLFEYFSETQRNKGNFPGRFSGRQFSNSRSEMNVSTLELGDSALYLCASSLERWQSPYGYTFGSGTRLTVV.

This clonotype was recorded at least ten times. CDR3 sequence: CASSLTGVEQYF. Written as DNA, the CDR3 is TGTGCCAGCAGTCTGACAGGGGTTGAGCAGTACTTC. This chain links TRBV12-3 or TRBV12-4 with TRBJ2-7; TRBD1 matches 8 bases. V shed 5 bases, J shed 7 bases, and the junction held 4 bases outside the gene matches. The CDR3 length is 12 residues.

This clonotype occurred a few times. This rearrangement joins TRBV18 to TRBJ2-7, with D perhaps matching TRBD2 (6 bases). V was trimmed by 3 bases and J by 3 bases, leaving 15 bases between them. The germline V gene has CDR1 KGHSH and CDR2 LQKENI. The CDR3 is 15 residues long. The CDR3: CASSPRGGQVYEQYF. The CDR3 region has the DNA TGTGCCAGCTCACCCCGTGGAGGGCAGGTCTACGAGCAGTACTTC.

In this sample, this clonotype turned up a few times. The J gene is TRBJ1-1, the V gene TRBV27; D is uncertain. The V gene lost 6 bases and the J gene lost 4 bases, with 12 bases spanning the gap. Per germline, CDR1 MNHEY and CDR2 SMNVEV (reference sequence). The CDR3 runs to 13 residues. CDR3 in amino acids: CASSPDKGTEAFF. The CDR3 DNA reads TGTGCCAGCAGCCCTGACAAGGGCACTGAAGCTTTCTTT.

This clonotype has more than one count but fewer than ten. The chain joins TRBV11-2 to TRBJ2-7; 13 nucleotides match TRBD2. Germline V gene lookup returns CDR1 SGHAT and CDR2 FQNNGV. J gave up 1 base and V 5 bases, and 14 bases lay outside the gene matches. The CDR3 totals 19 residues. CDR3 residues: CASSRHTGLAGRASYEQYF. The CDR3 region has the DNA TGTGCCAGCAGCCGTCATACGGGACTAGCGGGACGCGCGTCCTACGAGCAGTACTTC.

V usage is TRBV20-1 and J usage is TRBJ2-6; D possibly matches TRBD1 or TRBD2 (5 bases each). The CDR3 is 16 residues long. Trimming pared 3 bases from V and 0 bases from J, leaving 12 bases between. Germline CDR1 and CDR2: DFQATT and SNEGSKA (reference sequence). The CDR3 protein is CSASRDGLSGANVLTF. The CDR3 DNA reads as TGCAGTGCTAGTAGGGACGGACTCTCTGGGGCCAACGTCCTGACTTTC.

The chain uses TRBV11-1 and TRBJ1-1, with D uncertain. This CDR3 is built from 11 residues. The germline V and J ends were trimmed by 4 bases and 12 bases, with 12 bases remaining between them. Per the germline V gene, CDR1 is SGHAT and CDR2 is FQDESV (reference sequence). The CDR3 loop is CASSSPKRTFF. For the CDR3, the DNA is TGTGCCAGCAGCTCCCCGAAGAGGACTTTCTTT.

The gene calls are TRBV6-6 and TRBJ1-1; 7 bases match TRBD1. The CDR3 consists of 15 residues. Unmatched junction bases numbered 8, after V lost 2 bases and J lost 5 bases. Germline lookup yields CDR1 MNHNY and CDR2 SVGAGI (reference sequence). CDR3 protein: CASSYPSRGITEAFF. The CDR3 DNA reads TGTGCCAGCAGTTACCCTTCCAGGGGGATAACTGAAGCTTTCTTT.

The V call is TRBV2, the J call TRBJ2-2, with TRBD2 matching over 8 bases. In germline, CDR1 is SNHLY, CDR2 FYNNEI. The CDR3 consists of 15 residues. J lost 6 bases, V lost 5 bases, and 8 bases had no gene match. The chain's CDR3 is CASSPKREPPGELFF. The CDR3, as DNA: TGTGCCAGCAGTCCGAAGCGGGAGCCCCCCGGGGAGCTGTTTTTT.